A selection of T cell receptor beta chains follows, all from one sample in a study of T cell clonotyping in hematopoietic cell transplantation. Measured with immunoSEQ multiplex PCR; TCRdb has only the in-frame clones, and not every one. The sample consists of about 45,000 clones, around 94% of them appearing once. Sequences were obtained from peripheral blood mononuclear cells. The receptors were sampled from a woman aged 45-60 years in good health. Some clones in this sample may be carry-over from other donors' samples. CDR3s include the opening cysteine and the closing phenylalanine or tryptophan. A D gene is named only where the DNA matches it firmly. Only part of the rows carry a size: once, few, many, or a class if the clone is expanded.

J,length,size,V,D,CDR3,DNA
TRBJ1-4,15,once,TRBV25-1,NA,CASSEYLGGDEKLFF,TGTGCCAGCAGTGAATATCTGGGGGGAGATGAAAAACTGTTTTTT
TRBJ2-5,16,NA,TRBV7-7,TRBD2,CASSRGTSGGVETQYF,TGTGCCAGCAGCAGAGGGACTAGCGGGGGGGTCGAGACCCAGTACTTC
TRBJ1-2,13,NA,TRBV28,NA,CASSSILGRGYTF,TGTGCCAGCAGTTCGATTTTGGGGAGGGGCTACACCTTC
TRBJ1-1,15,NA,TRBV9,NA,CASSVGGGSHTEAFF,TGTGCCAGCAGCGTAGGCGGCGGCAGTCACACTGAAGCTTTCTTT
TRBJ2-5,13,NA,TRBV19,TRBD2,CASSSGLAETQYF,TGTGCCAGTAGTTCAGGACTAGCCGAGACCCAGTACTTC
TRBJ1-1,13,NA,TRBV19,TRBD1,CASGQGANTEAFF,TGTGCCAGCGGACAGGGGGCGAACACTGAAGCTTTCTTT
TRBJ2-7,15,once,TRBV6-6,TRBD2,CASSHPGLAEYEQYF,TGTGCCAGCAGCCATCCGGGACTAGCAGAGTACGAGCAGTACTTC
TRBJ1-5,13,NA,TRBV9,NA,CASGQGVNQPQHF,TGTGCCAGCGGCCAGGGTGTGAATCAGCCCCAGCATTTT
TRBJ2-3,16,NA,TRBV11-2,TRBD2,CASSGVGGLASDTQYF,TGTGCCAGCAGCGGGGTTGGGGGACTAGCTTCAGATACGCAGTATTTT
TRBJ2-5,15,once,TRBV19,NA,CASSPAGGLEETQYF,TGTGCCAGTAGTCCAGCTGGGGGGTTAGAAGAGACCCAGTACTTC
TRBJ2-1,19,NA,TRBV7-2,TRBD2,CASSAWTSGGEVEYNEQFF,TGTGCCAGCAGCGCGTGGACTAGCGGGGGGGAAGTGGAGTACAATGAGCAGTTCTTC
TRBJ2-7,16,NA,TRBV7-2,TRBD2,CASSLASGGAPYEQYF,TGTGCCAGCAGCTTAGCGAGCGGGGGGGCACCCTACGAGCAGTACTTC
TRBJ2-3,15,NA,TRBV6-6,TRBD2,CASSPGLAGGQTQYF,TGTGCCAGCAGCCCCGGACTAGCGGGGGGGCAGACGCAGTATTTT
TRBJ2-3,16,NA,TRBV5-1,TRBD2,CASSLTSGVGTDTQYF,TGCGCCAGCAGCCTGACTAGCGGGGTAGGCACAGATACGCAGTATTTT
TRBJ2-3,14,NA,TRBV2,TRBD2,CASIGLAGPDTQYF,TGTGCCAGCATCGGACTAGCGGGTCCAGATACGCAGTATTTT
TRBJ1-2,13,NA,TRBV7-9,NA,CASSPGTLVGYTF,TGTGCCAGCAGCCCCGGGACCCTCGTCGGCTACACCTTC
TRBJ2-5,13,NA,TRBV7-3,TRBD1,CASSFDREETQYF,TGTGCCAGCAGCTTCGACAGGGAGGAGACCCAGTACTTC
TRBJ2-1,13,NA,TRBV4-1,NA,CATLGEDYNEQFF,TGCGCCACCCTCGGGGAAGACTACAATGAGCAGTTCTTC